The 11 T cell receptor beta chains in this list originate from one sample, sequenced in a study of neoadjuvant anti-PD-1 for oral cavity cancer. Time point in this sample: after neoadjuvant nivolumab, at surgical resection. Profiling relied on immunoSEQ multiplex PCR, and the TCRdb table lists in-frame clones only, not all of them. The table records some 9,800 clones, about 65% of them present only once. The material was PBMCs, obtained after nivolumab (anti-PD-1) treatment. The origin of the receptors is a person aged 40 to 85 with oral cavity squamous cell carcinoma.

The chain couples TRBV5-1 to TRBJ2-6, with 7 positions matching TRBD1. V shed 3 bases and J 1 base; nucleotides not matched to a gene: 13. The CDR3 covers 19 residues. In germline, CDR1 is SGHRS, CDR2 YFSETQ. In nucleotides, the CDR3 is TGCGCCAGCAGCTCCCTCCCGACAGGGCTGGGGTCTGGGGCCAACGTCCTGACTTTC. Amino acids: CASSSLPTGLGSGANVLTF.

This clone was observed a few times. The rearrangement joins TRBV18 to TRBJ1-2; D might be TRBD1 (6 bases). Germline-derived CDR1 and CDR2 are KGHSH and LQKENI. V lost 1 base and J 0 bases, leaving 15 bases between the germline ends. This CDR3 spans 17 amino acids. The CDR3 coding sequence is TGTGCCAGCTCACCACGTACTCAGGGGCGAGCTAACTATGGCTACACCTTC. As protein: CASSPRTQGRANYGYTF.

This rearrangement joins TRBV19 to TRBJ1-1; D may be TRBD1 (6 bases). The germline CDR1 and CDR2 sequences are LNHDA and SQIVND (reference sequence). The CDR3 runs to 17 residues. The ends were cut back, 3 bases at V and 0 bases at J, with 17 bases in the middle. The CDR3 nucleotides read TGTGCCAGTAGTATTATGGCGTGGGGGGGGCTGAACACTGAAGCTTTCTTT. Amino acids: CASSIMAWGGLNTEAFF.

The CDR3 region has the DNA TGTGCCAGTAGTACTTGGCAGGGGCGAGCTTTCTTT. Protein product: CASSTWQGRAFF. The rearrangement links TRBV19 to TRBJ1-1, with TRBD1 as a possible D gene (6 bases). The V and J ends lost 4 bases and 10 bases respectively, with 13 bases between them. This CDR3 has 12 residues. From germline, CDR1 is LNHDA and CDR2 SQIVND (reference sequence).

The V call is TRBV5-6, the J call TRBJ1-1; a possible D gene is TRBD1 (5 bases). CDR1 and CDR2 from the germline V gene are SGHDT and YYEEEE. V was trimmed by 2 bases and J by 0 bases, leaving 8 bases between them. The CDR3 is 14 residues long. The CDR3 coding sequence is TGTGCCAGCAGCTTCGGGGGGATGAACACTGAAGCTTTCTTT. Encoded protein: CASSFGGMNTEAFF.

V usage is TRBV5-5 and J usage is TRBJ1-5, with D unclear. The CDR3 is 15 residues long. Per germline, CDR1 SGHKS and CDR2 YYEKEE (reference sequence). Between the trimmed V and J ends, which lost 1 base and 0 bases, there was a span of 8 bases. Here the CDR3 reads CASSLLLNSNQPQHF. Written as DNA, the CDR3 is TGTGCCAGCAGCTTGTTACTGAATAGCAATCAGCCCCAGCATTTT. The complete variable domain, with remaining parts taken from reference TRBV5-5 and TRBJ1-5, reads DAGVTQSPTHLIKTRGQQVTLRCSPISGHKSVSWYQQVLGQGPQFIFQYYEKEERGRGNFPDRFSARQFPNYSSELNVNALLLGDSALYLCASSLLLNSNQPQHFGDGTRLSIL.

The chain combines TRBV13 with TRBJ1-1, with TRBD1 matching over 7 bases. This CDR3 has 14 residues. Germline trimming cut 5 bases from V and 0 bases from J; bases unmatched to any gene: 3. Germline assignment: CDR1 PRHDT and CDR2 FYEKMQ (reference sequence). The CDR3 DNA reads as TGTGCCAGCAGCGCCGGGACAGTGAACACTGAAGCTTTCTTT. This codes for CASSAGTVNTEAFF.

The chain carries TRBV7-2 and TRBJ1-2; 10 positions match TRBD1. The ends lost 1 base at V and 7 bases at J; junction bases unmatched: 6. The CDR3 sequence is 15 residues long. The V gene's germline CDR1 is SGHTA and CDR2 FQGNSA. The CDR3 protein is CASSLETGGWGGYTF. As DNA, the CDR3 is TGTGCCAGCAGCTTAGAGACAGGGGGCTGGGGTGGCTACACCTTC.

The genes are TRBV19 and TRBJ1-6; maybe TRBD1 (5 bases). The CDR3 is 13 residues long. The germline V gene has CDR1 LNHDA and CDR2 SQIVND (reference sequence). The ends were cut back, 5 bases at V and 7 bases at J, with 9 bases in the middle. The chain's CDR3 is CASSERDNSPLHF. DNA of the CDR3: TGTGCCAGTAGTGAGAGGGACAATTCACCCCTCCACTTT.

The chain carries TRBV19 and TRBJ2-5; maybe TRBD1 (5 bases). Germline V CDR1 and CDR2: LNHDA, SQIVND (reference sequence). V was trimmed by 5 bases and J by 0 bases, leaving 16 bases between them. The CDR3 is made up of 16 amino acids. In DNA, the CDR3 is TGTGCCAGTAGTCCGAGGACAAAAGCGTACCAAGAGACCCAGTACTTC. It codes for CASSPRTKAYQETQYF.

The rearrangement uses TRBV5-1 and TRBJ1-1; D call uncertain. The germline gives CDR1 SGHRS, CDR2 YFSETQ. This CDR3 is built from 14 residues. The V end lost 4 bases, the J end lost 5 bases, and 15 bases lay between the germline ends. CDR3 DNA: TGCGCCAGCAGCGAAATGGGAGGGCAGACTGAAGCTTTCTTT. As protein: CASSEMGGQTEAFF.